What follows are 9 T cell receptor beta chains derived from one specimen sequenced in a study of cytomegalovirus exposure and HLA in healthy donors. PCR was performed using 60 Vbeta and 13 Jbeta primers. Here immunoSEQ multiplex PCR was the method, and the copy in TCRdb shows in-frame clones only, minus some. This repertoire shows approximately 190,000 clones, around 86% found once; its top ten account for roughly 1.3%. The sequenced sample consisted of PBMCs. The source of these receptors is a man aged 30 to 45 in good health and CMV-seronegative.

The J gene is TRBJ1-1, the V gene TRBV4-2; 11 bases are shared with TRBD1. The junction had 4 bases not matched to a gene; V was cut back by 3 bases and J by 1 base. The CDR3 is 16 amino acids. CDR1 and CDR2 from the germline V gene are LGHNA and YNFKEQ. CDR3 nucleotides: TGTGCCAGCAGCCAGGGACAGGGGGGAGGGAACACTGAAGCTTTCTTT. Its protein product is CASSQGQGGGNTEAFF.

V and J are TRBV11-2 and TRBJ1-2; 8 bases are a match to TRBD1. The length of the CDR3 is 16 residues. With V trimmed by 2 bases and J by 1 base, 6 bases remained unmatched. The germline V gene has CDR1 SGHAT and CDR2 FQNNGV. The CDR3, as DNA: TGTGCCAGCAGCTTACAGGGGGCAGGGCTTAACTATGGCTACACCTTC. This gives the protein CASSLQGAGLNYGYTF.

V gene TRBV28 combines with J gene TRBJ2-2; TRBD1 is a possible D gene (5 bases). CDR1 is MDHEN and CDR2 is SYDVKM in the germline V gene. This CDR3 comprises 14 residues. The V and J ends lost 1 base and 4 bases respectively, with 7 bases between them. The CDR3, as DNA: TGTGCCAGCAGTTTATACCAGGGCACCGGGGAGCTGTTTTTT. This gives the protein CASSLYQGTGELFF.

The chain joins TRBV4-1 to TRBJ2-1; 7 nucleotides agree with TRBD2. The J segment lost 4 bases and the V segment lost 10 bases, leaving 19 bases of the junction unmatched. Germline V CDR1 and CDR2: MGHRA, YSYEKL. The CDR3 runs 17 residues. For the CDR3, the DNA is TGCGCCACCAAACCTTCCCCAGCCCGGGGACTATACAATGAGCAGTTCTTC. As protein: CATKPSPARGLYNEQFF.

The chain carries TRBV6-5 and TRBJ1-1, with D hard to call. From germline, CDR1 is MNHEY and CDR2 SVGAGI. V lost 5 bases and J 0 bases, leaving 13 bases between the germline ends. CDR3 length: 15 residues. Here the CDR3 DNA reads TGTGCCAGCAGTCAGGCGAACAGCTTGAACACTGAAGCTTTCTTT. Its translation is CASSQANSLNTEAFF.

The V gene is TRBV4-1, the J gene TRBJ1-4; D gene unclear. The CDR3 loop spans 17 amino acids. Deletions cut 3 bases from V and 0 bases from J, with 14 bases between. In germline, CDR1 is MGHRA, CDR2 YSYEKL. CDR3 sequence: CASSQPRAPATNEKLFF. DNA of the CDR3: TGCGCCAGCAGCCAGCCGCGGGCCCCTGCAACTAATGAAAAACTGTTTTTT.

A single count supports this clone. V gene TRBV9 combines with J gene TRBJ2-3; D unresolved. V gave up 1 base and J gave up 2 bases, with 11 bases separating them. This CDR3 region has 15 residues. Germline lookup yields CDR1 SGDLS and CDR2 YYNGEE. CDR3 sequence: CASSVSPATTDTQYF. The CDR3 DNA sequence: TGTGCCAGCAGCGTATCCCCTGCTACCACAGATACGCAGTATTTT.

V and J are TRBV19 and TRBJ2-4; 14 bases map to TRBD2. This CDR3 region has 15 residues. Germline CDR1 and CDR2: LNHDA and SQIVND (reference sequence). V dropped 8 bases and J dropped 6; count of bases not matched to a gene: 6. The CDR3 reads CASQSGTSGRNIQYF. CDR3 nucleotide sequence: TGTGCCAGTCAATCCGGGACTAGCGGGAGAAACATTCAGTACTTC.

J is TRBJ1-1 and V is TRBV6-5, with a tentative D call TRBD1 (5 bases). The CDR3 is made up of 15 amino acids. Trimming left V 0 bases short and J 1 base short, with 9 bases between. Germline V lookup: CDR1 MNHEY, CDR2 SVGAGI. This CDR3 is CASSYSRQWNTEAFF. CDR3 coding DNA: TGTGCCAGCAGTTACTCGAGACAGTGGAACACTGAAGCTTTCTTT.